What follows describes a single TCR beta chain. Assay: immunoSEQ multiplex PCR; the TCRdb copy retains only in-frame clones and omits some. Seen here are approximately 290,000 clones, approximately 83% observed once, and the top ten hold 15% to 18%. The sample is drawn from a study of blood T cell repertoires in COVID-19. Across the study: The cDNA or gDNA used as material had been derived from T cells, B-cell-depleted T cells, or PBMCs.

This CDR3 has 17 amino acids. V was pared by 2 bases and J by 5 bases, with 6 bases of the junction left unmatched. CDR1 and CDR2 (germline): LNHDA, SQIVND (reference sequence). The origin of this receptor is a person aged 65 to 85 with COVID-19, enrolled during active disease. The V gene is TRBV19, the J gene TRBJ2-5; 15 bases agree with TRBD2. Sequencing used peripheral blood. The CDR3 nucleotides are TGTGCCAGTAGTATAAGTGGACTAGCGGGGGGGCGGGAGACCCAGTACTTC. This gives the protein CASSISGLAGGRETQYF. The full variable domain, in which reference TRBV19 and TRBJ2-5 provide the parts outside the CDR3, is DGGITQSPKYLFRKEGQNVTLSCEQNLNHDAMYWYRQDPGQGLRLIYYSQIVNDFQKGDIAEGYSVSREKKESFPLTVTSAQKNPTAFYLCASSISGLAGGRETQYFGPGTRLLVL.